Sequencing of this T cell receptor beta chain was carried out in a study of spatial heterogeneity in lung cancer. Time point of the sample: sample taken at primary tumor resection. Samples came from roughly 70 TRACERx patients with untreated early-stage lung cancer. No cell sorting; template was whole RNA from tumor, lung tissue or PBMC. This clonotype is medium-sized in the sample. Its antigen is as yet unknown. With 4 bases clipped from V and 4 bases from J, the junction kept 10 bases outside the gene matches. There are 17 residues in the CDR3. Looked up from germline, CDR1 is MNHEY and CDR2 is SMNVEV (reference sequence). Study-level results: It was estimated that coverage of tumor T cells reached around 7.7% for alpha chains and around 14% for beta chains. Mutation counts in tumors were tracked by counts of expanded intratumoral alpha and beta TCRs.

Every TCR cDNA molecule bore a unique molecular identifier. TCRdb analysed the 5' RACE reads with MiXCR anew, one entry per CDR3 protein. The repertoire holds about 5,700 distinct CDR3 sequences, with approximately 27% as singletons. This sequence was found in a male donor with early-stage non-small cell lung cancer. The source material was lung tumor tissue, sampled at surgery. V usage is TRBV27 and J usage is TRBJ1-2, with 12 positions matching TRBD1. The CDR3 here is CASSSTWDRGRVYGYTF. CDR3 DNA sequence: TGTGCCAGCAGTTCCACCTGGGACAGGGGGCGCGTCTATGGCTACACCTTC.